This record looks at one TCR beta chain sequence and its context. Its antigen specificity is not known. No much larger clone is present one base from it, and per-base qualities are unavailable. The sample is drawn from a study of T cell changes during pregnancy in multiple sclerosis (dated by TCRdb to about 2019). Notes on the research overall: The study examined how the T cell repertoire changed over the course of pregnancy in women with multiple sclerosis.

Libraries were constructed by the immunoSEQ multiplex PCR assay. TCRdb limited this immuneACCESS table to in-frame rearrangements with V and J called. A share of clones is missing; checked studies link under half to unresolved V genes, and the rest is unexplained. The sample table lists tens of thousands of clones, about nine tenths of them with a count of one. The ten biggest clones cover around 1.8% of the sample. V is shortened by 6 bases, J by 1 base, and the region joining them spans 22 bases. The CDR1 and CDR2 encoded by the germline V gene are SNHLY and FYNNEI. The CDR3 runs 17 residues from the cysteine to the phenylalanine. The only DNA kept is the CDR3, 51 bases in frame from the first base.

The TCR was taken from a female donor in good health, enrolled as a control in a pregnancy study. Sequences were derived from peripheral blood, sampled after pregnancy. The sequence joins TRBV2 to TRBJ2-7; TRBD1 could be the D gene, as 6 bases match. The CDR3 protein: CASSTFELGAGSYEQYF. The DNA sequence is TGTGCCAGCAGCACCTTCGAGTTGGGGGCTGGTTCCTACGAGCAGTACTTC.